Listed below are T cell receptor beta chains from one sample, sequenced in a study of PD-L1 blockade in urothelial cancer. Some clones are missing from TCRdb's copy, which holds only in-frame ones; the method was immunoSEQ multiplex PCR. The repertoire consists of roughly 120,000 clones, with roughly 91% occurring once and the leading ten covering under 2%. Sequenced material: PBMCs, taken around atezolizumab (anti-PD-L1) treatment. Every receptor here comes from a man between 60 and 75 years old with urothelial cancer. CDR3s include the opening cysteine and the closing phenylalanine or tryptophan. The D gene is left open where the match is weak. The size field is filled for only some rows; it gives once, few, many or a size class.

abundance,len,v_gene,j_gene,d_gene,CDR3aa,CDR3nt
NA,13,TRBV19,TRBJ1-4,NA,CASSMHAGEKLFF,TGTGCCAGTAGCATGCACGCGGGTGAAAAACTGTTTTTT
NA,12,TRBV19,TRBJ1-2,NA,CASRSEGDGYTF,TGTGCCAGTAGGAGCGAAGGCGATGGCTACACCTTC
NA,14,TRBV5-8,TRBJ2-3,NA,CASSPQVREDTQYF,TGTGCCAGCAGCCCCCAAGTGCGAGAAGATACGCAGTATTTT
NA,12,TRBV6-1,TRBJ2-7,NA,CASSEAHYEQYF,TGTGCCAGCAGTGAAGCCCACTACGAGCAGTACTTC
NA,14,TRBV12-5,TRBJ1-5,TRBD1,CASVQGAGGQPQHF,TGTGCTAGTGTTCAGGGGGCGGGTGGTCAGCCCCAGCATTTT
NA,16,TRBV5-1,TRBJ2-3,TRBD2,CASSPGVAGGTDTQYF,TGCGCCAGCAGCCCCGGAGTAGCGGGAGGCACAGATACGCAGTATTTT
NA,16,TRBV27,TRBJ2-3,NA,CASSSDSTTSTDTQYF,TGTGCCAGCAGTTCCGACAGTACTACTAGCACAGATACGCAGTATTTT
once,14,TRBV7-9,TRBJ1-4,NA,CASLGEGTNEKLFF,TGTGCCAGCCTCGGGGAGGGGACTAATGAAAAACTGTTTTTT
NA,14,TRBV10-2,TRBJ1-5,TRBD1,CASSLSDREQPQHF,TGCGCCAGCAGTTTATCCGACAGGGAGCAGCCCCAGCATTTT
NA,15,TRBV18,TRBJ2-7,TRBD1,CASSPLGTGYHEQYF,TGTGCCAGCTCACCACTCGGGACAGGGTACCACGAGCAGTACTTC
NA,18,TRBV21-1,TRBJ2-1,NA,CASPHPGGQPISYNEQFF,TGTGCCAGCCCTCACCCTGGGGGCCAACCGATCTCCTACAATGAGCAGTTCTTC
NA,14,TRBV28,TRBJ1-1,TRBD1,CASRSGGSYTEAFF,TGTGCCAGCAGATCAGGGGGGTCGTACACTGAAGCTTTCTTT
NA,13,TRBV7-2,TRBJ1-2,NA,CASSRLQNYGYTF,TGTGCCAGCAGCCGACTGCAGAACTATGGCTACACCTTC
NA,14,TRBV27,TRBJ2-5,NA,CASSSSRATETQYF,TGTGCCAGCAGTTCCTCCCGAGCGACGGAGACCCAGTACTTC
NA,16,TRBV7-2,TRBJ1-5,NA,CASSLRGGSSNQPQHF,TGTGCCAGCAGCCTCCGAGGAGGCAGCAGCAATCAGCCCCAGCATTTT
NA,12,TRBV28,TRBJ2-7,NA,CASGYSQYEQYF,TGTGCCAGCGGTTACAGTCAATACGAGCAGTACTTC
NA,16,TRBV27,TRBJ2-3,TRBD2,CASSPRTSGSGNTQYF,TGTGCCAGCAGTCCTCGGACTAGCGGGAGTGGGAATACGCAGTATTTT
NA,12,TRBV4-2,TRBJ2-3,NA,CASSQAGDTQYF,TGTGCCAGCAGTCAAGCTGGCGATACGCAGTATTTT
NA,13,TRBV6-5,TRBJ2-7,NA,CASSSQAGYEQYF,TGTGCCAGCAGTTCTCAGGCGGGGTACGAGCAGTACTTC
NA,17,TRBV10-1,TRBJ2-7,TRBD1,CASRPPERDRNSYEQYF,TGCGCCAGTAGGCCCCCCGAACGGGACAGGAACTCCTACGAGCAGTACTTC
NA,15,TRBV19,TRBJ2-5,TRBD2,CASSGIAGSQETQYF,TGTGCCAGTAGTGGGATAGCGGGAAGTCAAGAGACCCAGTACTTC
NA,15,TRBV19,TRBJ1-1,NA,CASSIMSSSDTEAFF,TGTGCCAGTAGTATTATGAGTAGTAGTGACACTGAAGCTTTCTTT
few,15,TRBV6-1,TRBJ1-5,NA,CASSDNFQGNQPQHF,TGTGCCAGCAGTGATAACTTTCAGGGGAATCAGCCCCAGCATTTT
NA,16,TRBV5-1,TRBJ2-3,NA,CASSLEGRVKEDTQYF,TGCGCCAGCAGCTTGGAAGGCAGGGTGAAGGAAGATACGCAGTATTTT
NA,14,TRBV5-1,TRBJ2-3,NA,CASSGAAGPDTQYF,TGCGCCAGCAGCGGCGCAGCAGGGCCAGATACGCAGTATTTT
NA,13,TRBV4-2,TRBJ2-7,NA,CASSHGLNYEQYF,TGTGCCAGCAGCCACGGACTGAACTACGAGCAGTACTTC
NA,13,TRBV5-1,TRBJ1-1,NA,CASSRQEDTEAFF,TGCGCCAGCAGCCGACAGGAGGACACTGAAGCTTTCTTT
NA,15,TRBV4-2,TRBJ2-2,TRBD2,CASSQDGGGTGELFF,TGTGCCAGCAGCCAAGATGGGGGGGGCACCGGGGAGCTGTTTTTT
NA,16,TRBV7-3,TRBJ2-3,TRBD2,CASSTGAGARTDTQYF,TGTGCCAGCAGCACAGGAGCGGGGGCCCGCACAGATACGCAGTATTTT
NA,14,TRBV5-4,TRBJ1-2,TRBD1,CASSLDRGALGYTF,TGTGCCAGCAGTTTGGACAGGGGGGCCTTAGGCTACACCTTC
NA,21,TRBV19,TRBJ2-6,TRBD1,CASIPRGGVWTGGSGANVLTF,TGTGCCAGTATCCCGAGAGGGGGTGTGTGGACAGGGGGCTCTGGGGCCAACGTCCTGACTTTC
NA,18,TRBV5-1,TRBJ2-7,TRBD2,CASSQGTSGSVRHYEQYF,TGCGCCAGCAGCCAGGGCACTAGCGGGAGCGTCCGCCACTACGAGCAGTACTTC
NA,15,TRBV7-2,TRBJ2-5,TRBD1,CASSSDRAIQETQYF,TGTGCCAGCAGCTCGGACAGGGCGATCCAAGAGACCCAGTACTTC
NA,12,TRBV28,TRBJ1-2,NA,CASSFGFRGYTF,TGTGCCAGCAGTTTCGGGTTCCGTGGCTACACCTTC
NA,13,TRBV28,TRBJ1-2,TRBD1,CATFGTANYGYTF,TGTGCCACCTTCGGGACAGCTAACTATGGCTACACCTTC
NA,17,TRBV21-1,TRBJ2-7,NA,CASSKALGREGRHEQYF,TGTGCCAGCAGCAAAGCTCTCGGACGGGAGGGCCGCCACGAGCAGTACTTC
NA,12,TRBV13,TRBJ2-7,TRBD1,CASSLGQGKQYF,TGTGCCAGCAGCCTGGGACAGGGGAAGCAGTACTTC
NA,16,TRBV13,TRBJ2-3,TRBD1,CASSLRFTGVTDTQYF,TGTGCCAGCAGCTTAAGGTTCACAGGGGTTACAGATACGCAGTATTTT
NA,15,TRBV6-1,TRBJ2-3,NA,CASSTRTVITDTQYF,TGTGCCAGCAGTACCCGGACAGTTATCACAGATACGCAGTATTTT
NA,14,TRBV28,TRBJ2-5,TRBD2,CASSAPSGEETQYF,TGTGCCAGCAGTGCCCCTAGCGGTGAAGAGACCCAGTACTTC
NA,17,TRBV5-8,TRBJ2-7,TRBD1,CASSLIGWTGSSYEQYF,TGTGCCAGCAGCTTAATTGGGTGGACAGGGAGTTCCTACGAGCAGTACTTC
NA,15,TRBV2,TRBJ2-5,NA,CASSAQTTGWETQYF,TGTGCCAGCAGTGCACAGACTACGGGGTGGGAGACCCAGTACTTC
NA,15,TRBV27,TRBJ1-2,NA,CASSKQTGEGYGYTF,TGTGCCAGCAGTAAACAAACAGGAGAAGGCTATGGCTACACCTTC
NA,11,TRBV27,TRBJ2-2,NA,CASSRAGELFF,TGTGCCAGCAGCCGAGCCGGGGAGCTGTTTTTT
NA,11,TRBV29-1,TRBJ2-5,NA,CSVVRGETQYF,TGCAGCGTTGTACGAGGGGAGACCCAGTACTTC
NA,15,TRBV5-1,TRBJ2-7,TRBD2,CASSWVSSGEYEQYF,TGCGCCAGCAGCTGGGTGTCTAGCGGGGAATACGAGCAGTACTTC
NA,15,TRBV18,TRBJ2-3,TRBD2,CASSLGLAVTDTQYF,TGTGCCAGCTCCTTGGGACTAGCGGTTACAGATACGCAGTATTTT
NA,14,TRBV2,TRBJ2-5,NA,CASGGSREEETQYF,TGTGCCAGCGGGGGTTCCAGGGAGGAGGAGACCCAGTACTTC